Presented here are 21 T cell receptor beta chains from one specimen sequenced in a study of regulatory T cells in long-lasting Graves disease. Specified time point: persistent/refractory GD, antithyroid drugs over 5 years with positive TRAb. PBMCs provided the RNA from which the TCR library was made. Construction of the TCR beta libraries employed iRepertoire HTBI primers in conjunction with Arm-PCR of CDR3 regions. TCRdb processed the multiplex PCR reads anew with MiXCR; each CDR3 protein has one entry. The sample consists of approximately 380,000 distinct CDR3 sequences, 20% to 25% of them appearing once. The sample consisted of peripheral blood mononuclear cells (PBMCs), taken when the disease was refractory, from a patient treated with antithyroid drugs. Every receptor here comes from a female donor with Graves disease.

As for this clonotype: A read error may account for a junction end that differs from germline. This rearrangement joins TRBV28 to TRBJ2-7; 7 nucleotides match TRBD2. CDR3 size: 13 residues. Germline V gives CDR1 MDHEN, CDR2 SYDVKM. The chain's CDR3 is CASNDGRLYGQYF. For the CDR3, the DNA is TGTGCCAGCAACGACGGGAGGCTGTACGGGCAGTACTTC.

This clonotype was counted at least ten times. The chain's CDR3 is CASSRTQGAYEQYF. CDR3 DNA: TGTGCCAGCAGTCGTACTCAGGGGGCCTACGAGCAGTACTTC. The rearrangement uses TRBV6-1 and TRBJ2-7, with 7 bases that match TRBD1. The V gene end was trimmed by 5 bases and the J gene end by 2 bases; junction bases not matched to a gene: 6. CDR3 length equals 14 residues. Germline CDR1 is MNHNS and CDR2 is SASEGT.

This clonotype was recorded a few times. The J gene is TRBJ1-2, the V gene TRBV5-6; TRBD1 is a possible D gene (6 bases). Germline CDR1 SGHDT, CDR2 YYEEEE. Trimming took off 0 bases at V and 5 bases at J, with 14 bases between the two ends. The CDR3 sequence is 15 residues long. In DNA, the CDR3 is TGTGCCAGCAGCTTGGCTCTCAGGGGTGGGTATGGCTACACCTTC. It specifies CASSLALRGGYGYTF.

This chain connects TRBV3-1 to TRBJ2-7; possibly TRBD1 for D (5 bases). CDR1 is LGHDT, CDR2 YNNKEL, per germline (reference sequence). The CDR3 contains 14 residues. The V and J ends lost 4 bases and 3 bases respectively, with 13 bases between them. Here the CDR3 reads CASSRQGLGYEQYF. In DNA, the CDR3 is TGTGCCAGCAGCCGGCAGGGTCTCGGCTACGAGCAGTACTTC.

This clonotype has more than one count but fewer than ten. The rearrangement uses TRBV7-2 and TRBJ2-5, with a tentative D call TRBD1 (6 bases). Germline CDR1 reads SGHTA; CDR2 reads FQGNSA. The CDR3 loop spans 14 amino acids. Trimming removed 3 bases at V and 5 bases at J, with 13 bases between. This chain's CDR3 is CASSFKTTGETQYF. The CDR3 bases are TGTGCCAGCAGCTTTAAAACGACAGGCGAGACCCAGTACTTC.

In its sample, this clonotype was seen many times. Relative to the germline gene, one junction end is altered; a read error may explain this. This chain connects TRBV28 to TRBJ1-1; D unclear. CDR1 and CDR2 from the germline V gene are MDHEN and SYDVKM. There are 14 residues in the CDR3. The CDR3 region has the DNA TGTGCCAACAGTTTACTCACCGCGGCCCCTGAAGCTTTCTTT. Translated, it gives CANSLLTAAPEAFF.

This clonotype was seen repeatedly, ten times or more. The chain combines TRBV12-3 or TRBV12-4 with TRBJ2-4; no reliable D call. V dropped 2 bases and J dropped 7 bases, with 9 bases sitting between them. This CDR3 is 13 amino acids long. DNA of the CDR3: TGTGCCAGCAGTTTAACTGGACGGAACATTCAGTACTTC. Translated: CASSLTGRNIQYF.

The chain links TRBV4-1 to TRBJ2-2; 8 nucleotides match TRBD1. The CDR3 is 16 residues long. Germline V lookup: CDR1 MGHRA, CDR2 YSYEKL. Germline trimming cut 6 bases from V and 6 bases from J; bases unmatched to any gene: 12. The CDR3 here is CASSPGTGGWAGELFF. The CDR3, as DNA: TGCGCCAGCAGTCCCGGGACAGGAGGTTGGGCCGGGGAGCTGTTTTTT.

The chain uses TRBV5-1 and TRBJ2-2; D remains ambiguous. There are 12 residues in the CDR3. Trimming left V 7 bases short and J 4 bases short, with 8 bases between. Germline loops: CDR1 SGHRS, CDR2 YFSETQ. This CDR3 reads CASLECTGELFF. CDR3 sequence (DNA): TGCGCCAGCCTGGAGTGCACCGGGGAGCTGTTTTTT.

The CDR3 nucleotides read TGTGCCAGCAGTTACCGGCTAGCGGGAGGGTTATTGGCCGAGCAGTACTTC. It codes for CASSYRLAGGLLAEQYF. V usage is TRBV6-2 or TRBV6-3 and J usage is TRBJ2-7, with TRBD2 matching over 12 bases. CDR3 length: 17 amino acids. With V trimmed by 2 bases and J by 6 bases, 11 bases remained unmatched. Looked up from germline, CDR1 is MNHEY and CDR2 is SVGEGT.

The J gene is TRBJ2-5, the V gene TRBV7-3; TRBD1 agrees at 7 bases. V shed 6 bases, J shed 0 bases, and the junction held 7 bases outside the gene matches. This CDR3 spans 15 amino acids. The germline CDR1 and CDR2 sequences are SGHTA and FQGTGA. The CDR3 here is CASRPGQSNQETQYF. The CDR3 coding sequence is TGTGCCAGCAGGCCGGGACAGTCTAACCAAGAGACCCAGTACTTC. Variable domain in full (rest from reference TRBV7-3 and TRBJ2-5): GAGVSQTPSNKVTEKGKYVELRCDPISGHTALYWYRQSLGQGPEFLIYFQGTGAADDSGLPNDRFFAVRPEGSVSTLKIQRTERGDSAVYLCASRPGQSNQETQYFGPGTRLLVL.

This clonotype came up many times. The V call is TRBV6-2 or TRBV6-3, the J call TRBJ2-2, with no clear D. CDR3 length: 11 amino acids. V was shortened by 8 bases and J by 5 bases, with 6 bases between the two germline ends. The germline V gene encodes CDR1 MNHEY and CDR2 SVGEGT. The CDR3 bases are TGTGCCAGCTGCGCGACCGGGGAGCTGTTTTTT. Translation gives CASCATGELFF.

There are many counts of this clonotype. The rearrangement uses TRBV6-2 or TRBV6-3 and TRBJ1-2, with 8 bases that match TRBD1. The J segment lost 2 bases and the V segment lost 5 bases, leaving 19 bases of the junction unmatched. The CDR3 is made up of 19 amino acids. Germline-derived CDR1 and CDR2 are MNHEY and SVGEGT. The CDR3 sequence: CASSETAGTGLHLNYGYTF. DNA for the CDR3: TGTGCCAGCAGTGAAACAGCTGGGACAGGTTTACATCTAAACTATGGCTACACCTTC.

This clonotype was counted at least ten times. This chain joins TRBV6-5 and TRBJ2-5; D is perhaps TRBD1 or TRBD2 (5 bases each). Germline V gives CDR1 MNHEY, CDR2 SVGAGI. The CDR3 loop spans 14 amino acids. With 2 bases removed from V and 5 bases from J, the gap between germline ends came to 12 bases. The CDR3 bases are TGTGCCAGCAGTTACGATTGGGGCGGGGAGACCCAGTACTTC. This gives the protein CASSYDWGGETQYF.

This clonotype appeared a few times. This chain joins TRBV11-2 and TRBJ2-5; D assignment may be TRBD1 or TRBD2 (7 bases each). Trimming pared 6 bases from V and 5 bases from J, leaving 25 bases between. CDR3 length: 17 amino acids. CDR1 and CDR2 (germline): SGHAT, FQNNGV. CDR3: CASREFGTSRGGETQYF. The CDR3 bases are TGTGCCAGCAGAGAATTTGGAACTAGCAGGGGGGGGGAGACCCAGTACTTC.

This clonotype was counted ten times or more. This chain links TRBV11-3 with TRBJ2-4; D might be TRBD1 (6 bases). The ends were cut back, 5 bases at V and 7 bases at J, with 12 bases in the middle. The CDR3 extends over 13 amino acids. Germline-derived CDR1 and CDR2 are SGHNT and YENEEA. The CDR3 is CASSPGAGNIQYF. For the CDR3, the DNA is TGTGCCAGCAGCCCAGGGGCCGGGAACATTCAGTACTTC.

The rearrangement links TRBV11-2 to TRBJ1-6, with TRBD1 matching 7 bases. The junction had 4 bases not matched to a gene; V was cut back by 5 bases and J by 3 bases. The CDR3 is made up of 15 amino acids. Germline V gene sequence: CDR1 SGHAT, CDR2 FQNNGV. The CDR3 bases are TGTGCCAGCAGCACAGGGGCTGTCTATAATTCACCCCTCCACTTT. Translated, it gives CASSTGAVYNSPLHF.

In its sample, this clonotype was seen many times. The rearrangement uses TRBV15 and TRBJ2-7; 7 bases align to TRBD1. Per germline, CDR1 LNHNV and CDR2 YYDKDF (reference sequence). The ends lost 4 bases at V and 2 bases at J; junction bases unmatched: 2. This CDR3 comprises 13 residues. CDR3 in amino acids: CATSTGQAYEQYF. The DNA of the CDR3 is TGTGCCACCAGCACAGGACAGGCCTACGAGCAGTACTTC.

In this sample, this clonotype turned up many times. V and J are TRBV2 and TRBJ1-2; 7 positions match TRBD1. Germline V gene lookup returns CDR1 SNHLY and CDR2 FYNNEI. The J segment lost 5 bases and the V segment lost 4 bases, leaving 4 bases of the junction unmatched. There are 13 residues in the CDR3. For the CDR3, the DNA is TGTGCCAGCAGTGGGACAGGCGCTTATGGCTACACCTTC. Amino acids: CASSGTGAYGYTF.

Only a few counts were recorded for this clonotype. The chain joins TRBV7-6 to TRBJ2-2, with 7 nucleotides matching TRBD1. The germline CDR1 and CDR2 sequences are SGHVS and FNYEAQ. Unmatched junction bases numbered 13, after V lost 2 bases and J lost 1 base. This CDR3 spans 19 amino acids. The CDR3 coding sequence is TGTGCCAGCAGCTTAAATTTGTACGAGGGGGCGAAGAACACCGGGGAGCTGTTTTTT. Its translation is CASSLNLYEGAKNTGELFF.

This clonotype was picked up a small number of times. V is TRBV9 and J is TRBJ1-2; no clear D. Germline CDR1 and CDR2: SGDLS and YYNGEE. Trimming stripped 0 bases from V and 4 bases from J, with 13 bases between. The CDR3 is made up of 15 amino acids. CDR3 coding DNA: TGTGCCAGCAGCGTAGAGGCAGTGAGCGTCTATGGCTACACCTTC. Its protein product is CASSVEAVSVYGYTF.